This T cell receptor beta chain was captured by sequencing in a study of molecular identifiers for immune sequencing clone quantification. In its sample, this clonotype was seen many times. Its specificity is not known. Isolation of naive CD8 T cells was achieved by sorting on a CD8+CD4-CCR7+CD45RA+ phenotype. Overall study results and limits: Underestimated sizes of highly expanded clones could result from identical TCR molecules that share a barcode. Among about 1 million naive cells, as was reported, spiked Jurkat TCR RNA from one cell was detectable.

TCRdb independently ran MiXCR on the PCR reads; one entry per CDR3 protein. Here the sample spans about 6,100 distinct CDR3 sequences, roughly 16% being singletons. Trimming took 0 bases from V and 5 from J; bases not matched to a gene: 3. Germline-derived CDR1 and CDR2 are SGHDN and FVKESK. The CDR3 extends over 15 amino acids. The rearrangement joins TRBV14 to TRBJ2-1, with 8 positions matching TRBD1. Sample: naive CD8+ T cells from blood, with Jurkat cell RNA spiked in. Subset in this sample: FACS-sorted CD8+CD4-CCR7+CD45RA+ naive T cells. The receptor was isolated from a human donor in good health. Some libraries in this study had Jurkat cell RNA spiked in. The CDR3 region is CASSQDLDRDNEQFF. CDR3 nucleotides: TGTGCCAGCAGCCAAGACTTGGACAGGGACAATGAGCAGTTCTTC.